What follows are 7 T cell receptor beta chains derived from one specimen sequenced in a study of regulatory T cells in long-lasting Graves disease. Time point of the sample: persistent/refractory GD, antithyroid drugs over 5 years with positive TRAb. From PBMCs, RNA was extracted and then used to make the TCR library. Researchers made TCR beta libraries by using iRepertoire HTBI primers and running Arm-PCR on CDR3 regions. One entry per CDR3 protein results from TCRdb running MiXCR on the multiplex PCR reads. In the table there are a few hundred thousand distinct CDR3 sequences, roughly 24% of which are singletons. This specimen consisted of peripheral blood mononuclear cells (PBMCs), obtained when the disease was refractory, from a patient treated with antithyroid drugs. The source of these receptors is a woman in her 40s with Graves disease.

This clonotype was recorded at least ten times. Sequence at one end of the junction differs from germline and may be a read error. The CDR3, as DNA: TGTGCCAGCAGCCGACAGGGACGAGCTGAAGCTTTCTTT. Translation: CASSRQGRAEAFF. The V gene is TRBV5-1, the J gene TRBJ1-1; 7 bases line up with TRBD1. This CDR3 region has 13 residues. Germline lookup yields CDR1 SGHRS and CDR2 YFSETQ.

V and J are TRBV15 and TRBJ2-1; TRBD2 agrees at 14 bases. Per the germline V gene, CDR1 is LNHNV and CDR2 is YYDKDF (reference sequence). The J segment lost 3 bases and the V segment lost 1 base, leaving 14 bases of the junction unmatched. The CDR3 covers 21 residues. CDR3 amino acids: CATSRVLQGLAGVMNYNEQFF. The CDR3 nucleotides read TGTGCCACCAGCAGAGTTCTTCAGGGACTAGCGGGAGTAATGAACTACAATGAGCAGTTCTTC.

To note about this clonotype: A much larger clone is a single base away; this may be a read error. V and J are TRBV3-1 and TRBJ2-7, with unresolved D. The CDR3 is 11 amino acids. Germline CDR1 LGHDT, CDR2 YNNKEL (reference sequence). CDR3 DNA sequence: TGTGTCAGCAGCCAAGTCTTCGAGCAGTACTTC. It is translated as CVSSQVFEQYF.

This clonotype was recorded at least ten times. This chain joins TRBV7-2 and TRBJ2-7; D gene unclear. This CDR3 is 14 amino acids long. Germline V gene lookup returns CDR1 SGHTA and CDR2 FQGNSA. Trimming removed 5 bases at V and 6 bases at J, with 17 bases between. This CDR3 is CASSRLPNVPEQYF. The CDR3 DNA reads TGTGCCAGCAGCCGACTTCCGAACGTGCCCGAGCAGTACTTC.

This clonotype came up many times. The CDR3 region is CASSSQGRANTEAFF. CDR3 DNA sequence: TGTGCCAGCAGCTCACAGGGCAGGGCGAACACTGAAGCTTTCTTT. The chain uses TRBV7-3 and TRBJ1-1; weak D call: TRBD1 (6 bases). Germline CDR1 and CDR2: SGHTA and FQGTGA. The CDR3 covers 15 residues. Trimming took off 4 bases at V and 1 base at J, with 13 bases between the two ends.

This clonotype was counted many times. J is TRBJ1-1 and V is TRBV20-1, with 7 bases identical to TRBD1. Germline V gene lookup returns CDR1 DFQATT and CDR2 SNEGSKA (reference sequence). The junction had 5 bases not matched to a gene; V was cut back by 4 bases and J by 3 bases. The CDR3 consists of 13 residues. CDR3 protein: CSATLQGHTEAFF. For the CDR3, the DNA is TGCAGTGCTACCCTACAGGGGCACACTGAAGCTTTCTTT.

This clonotype was counted a few times. This chain joins TRBV27 and TRBJ2-3; TRBD2 matches at 10 bases. V lost 10 bases, J lost 1 base, and 11 bases stayed unmatched. The CDR3 runs to 16 residues. Germline V gives CDR1 MNHEY, CDR2 SMNVEV (reference sequence). In nucleotides, the CDR3 is TGTGCCACCACGCCATGGGGGACTAGCGGCACAGATACGCAGTATTTT. It codes for CATTPWGTSGTDTQYF.